The source of this T cell receptor (beta chain) is a study of cytomegalovirus exposure and HLA in healthy donors. In the PCR, 60 Vbeta and 13 Jbeta primers were used. Using immunoSEQ multiplex PCR, the repertoire was profiled, and TCRdb retains in-frame clones only, with some absent. The profile shows tens of thousands of clones, approximately 88% of them singletons. Germline lookup yields CDR1 SGHDT and CDR2 YYEEEE. This CDR3 is built from 15 residues. V shed 2 bases, J shed 4 bases, and the junction held 5 bases outside the gene matches. Points from the study as a whole: A later analysis by the authors found several of the most significant clusters apparently linked to common viral pathogens. The number of N-insertions in an Asian-associated ancestry cluster was reportedly below the approximately 700-donor mean in a later analysis.

A remark on this clone: The antigen remains undetermined.

The receptor was isolated from a woman aged 50 to 65 in good health and CMV-seronegative. Input material: PBMCs. The chain joins TRBV5-6 to TRBJ2-2; 7 bases align to TRBD2. This CDR3 reads CASSLFAGATGELFF. CDR3 nucleotide sequence: TGTGCCAGCAGCTTATTCGCGGGAGCCACCGGGGAGCTGTTTTTT.